Sequencing of this TCR beta chain was carried out in a study of human T cells and chemical hapten exposure. Study results and caveats: As the donors had alopecia, their immune response may differ from healthy people's.

Time point noted: patch test 1, 2 weeks after DPC sensitization. Treatment indicated: therapeutic diphenylcyclopropenone sensitization with weekly scalp DPC. This CDR3 contains 13 residues. Deletions cut 8 bases from V and 0 bases from J, with 10 bases between. The germline V gene has CDR1 KGHSH and CDR2 LQKENI. Using its own MiXCR run on the RACE reads, TCRdb lists one record per CDR3 protein. Of some 400,000 distinct CDR3 sequences in the sample, approximately 5% are singletons; the top ten hold 2% to 2.5%. This clonotype was seen many times. Antigen unknown. The rearrangement uses TRBV18 and TRBJ1-1, with D hard to call. Specimen: whole blood, collected in connection with sensitization to the hapten diphenylcyclopropenone (DPC). The clonotype originates from a woman between 45 and 60 years old with alopecia areata. Some clones in this sample may be carry-over from other donors' samples. This chain's CDR3 is CASSPPLNTEAFF. In DNA, the CDR3 is TGTGCCAGCAGCCCCCCCCTGAACACTGAAGCTTTCTTT. Drawing the rest from reference TRBV18 and TRBJ1-1, the complete variable domain is NAGVMQNPRHLVRRRGQEARLRCSPMKGHSHVYWYRQLPEEGLKFMVYLQKENIIDESGMPKERFSAEFPKEGPSILRIQQVVRGDSAAYFCASSPPLNTEAFFGQGTRLTVV.